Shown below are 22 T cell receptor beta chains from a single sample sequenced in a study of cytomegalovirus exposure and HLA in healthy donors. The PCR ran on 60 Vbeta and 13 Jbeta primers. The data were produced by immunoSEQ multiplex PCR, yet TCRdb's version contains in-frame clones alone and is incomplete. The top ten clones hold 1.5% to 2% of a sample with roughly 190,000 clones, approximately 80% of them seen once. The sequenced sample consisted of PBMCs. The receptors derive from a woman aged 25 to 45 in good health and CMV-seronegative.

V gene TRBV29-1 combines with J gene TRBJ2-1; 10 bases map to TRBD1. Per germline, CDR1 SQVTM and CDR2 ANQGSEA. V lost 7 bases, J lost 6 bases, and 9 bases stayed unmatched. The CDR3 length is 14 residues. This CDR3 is CSGLTGTGVNEQFF. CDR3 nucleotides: TGCAGCGGACTGACCGGGACAGGGGTCAATGAGCAGTTCTTC.

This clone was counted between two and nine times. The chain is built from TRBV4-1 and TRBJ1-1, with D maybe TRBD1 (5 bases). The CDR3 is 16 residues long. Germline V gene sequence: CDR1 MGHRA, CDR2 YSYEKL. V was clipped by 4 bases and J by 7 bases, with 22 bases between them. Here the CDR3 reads CASSPYPRTKGGEAFF. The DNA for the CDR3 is TGCGCCAGCAGCCCCTACCCTCGGACAAAGGGAGGTGAAGCTTTCTTT.

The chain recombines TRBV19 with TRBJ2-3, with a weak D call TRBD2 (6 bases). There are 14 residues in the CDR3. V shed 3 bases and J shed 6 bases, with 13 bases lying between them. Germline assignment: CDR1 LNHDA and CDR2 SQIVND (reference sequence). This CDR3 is CASSMGLPWDTQYF. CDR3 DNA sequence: TGTGCCAGTAGTATGGGACTTCCGTGGGATACGCAGTATTTT.

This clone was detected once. For the CDR3, the DNA is TGTGCCACCAGCAGAGATTTACAGAATCAGCCCCAGCATTTT. As protein: CATSRDLQNQPQHF. J is TRBJ1-5 and V is TRBV15; D is unresolved. V dropped 0 bases and J dropped 4 bases, with 7 bases sitting between them. CDR1 is LNHNV and CDR2 is YYDKDF in the germline V gene (reference sequence). The CDR3 has 14 residues.

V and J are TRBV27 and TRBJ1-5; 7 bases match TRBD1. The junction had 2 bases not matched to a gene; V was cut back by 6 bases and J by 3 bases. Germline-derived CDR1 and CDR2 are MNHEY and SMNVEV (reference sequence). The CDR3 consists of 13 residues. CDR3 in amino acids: CASSDRANQPQHF. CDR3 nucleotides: TGTGCCAGCAGCGACAGGGCCAATCAGCCCCAGCATTTT.

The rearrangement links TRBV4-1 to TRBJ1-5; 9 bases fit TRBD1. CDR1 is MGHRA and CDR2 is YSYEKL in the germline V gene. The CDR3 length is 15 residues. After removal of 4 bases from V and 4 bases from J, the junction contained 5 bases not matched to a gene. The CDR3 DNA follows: TGCGCCAGCAGCCGGGGACAGGGTGGAAATCAGCCCCAGCATTTT. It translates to CASSRGQGGNQPQHF.

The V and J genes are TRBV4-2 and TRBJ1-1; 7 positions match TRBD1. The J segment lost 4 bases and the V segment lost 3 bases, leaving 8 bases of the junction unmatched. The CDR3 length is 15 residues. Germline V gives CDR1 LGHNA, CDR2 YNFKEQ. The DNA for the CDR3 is TGTGCCAGCAGCCAGAACAGGGGCGGTAGCACTGAAGCTTTCTTT. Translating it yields CASSQNRGGSTEAFF.

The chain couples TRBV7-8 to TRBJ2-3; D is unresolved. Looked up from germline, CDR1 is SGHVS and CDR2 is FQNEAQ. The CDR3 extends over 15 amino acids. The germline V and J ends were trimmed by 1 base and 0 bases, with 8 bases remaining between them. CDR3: CASSLDRDSTDTQYF. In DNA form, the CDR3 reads TGTGCCAGCAGCTTAGACAGAGATAGCACAGATACGCAGTATTTT.

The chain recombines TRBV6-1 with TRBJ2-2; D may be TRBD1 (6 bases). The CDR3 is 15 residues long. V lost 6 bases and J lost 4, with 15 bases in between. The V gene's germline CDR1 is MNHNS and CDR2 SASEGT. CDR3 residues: CASRTQGLGTGELFF. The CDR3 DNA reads TGTGCCAGCAGGACACAGGGTTTAGGCACCGGGGAGCTGTTTTTT.

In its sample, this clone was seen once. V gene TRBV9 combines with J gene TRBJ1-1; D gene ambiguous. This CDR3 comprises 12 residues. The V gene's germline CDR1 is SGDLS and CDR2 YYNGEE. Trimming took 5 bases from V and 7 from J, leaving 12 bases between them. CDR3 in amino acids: CASSLRGGEAFF. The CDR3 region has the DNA TGTGCCAGCAGTCTCCGGGGAGGTGAAGCTTTCTTT.

CDR3 sequence reads: CAISNSGGNEKLFF. The CDR3, as DNA: TGTGCCATCAGTAACTCAGGGGGGAATGAAAAACTGTTTTTT. The chain employs TRBV10-3 and TRBJ1-4, with 7 positions matching TRBD1. CDR3 length: 14 amino acids. J gave up 5 bases and V 5 bases, and 5 bases lay outside the gene matches. CDR1 ENHRY and CDR2 SYGVKD come from the germline V gene.

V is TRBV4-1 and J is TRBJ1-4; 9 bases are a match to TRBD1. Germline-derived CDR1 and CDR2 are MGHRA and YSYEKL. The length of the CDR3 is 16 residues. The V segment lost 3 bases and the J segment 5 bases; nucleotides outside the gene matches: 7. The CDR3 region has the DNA TGCGCCAGCAGCCACCCCACCGGGACAGGGAATGAAAAACTGTTTTTT. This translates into CASSHPTGTGNEKLFF.

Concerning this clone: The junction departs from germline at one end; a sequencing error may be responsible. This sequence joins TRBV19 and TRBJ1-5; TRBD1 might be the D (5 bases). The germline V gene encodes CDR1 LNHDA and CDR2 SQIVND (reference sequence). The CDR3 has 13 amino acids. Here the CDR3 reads CASRFGGTQPQHF. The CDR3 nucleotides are TGTGCAAGTAGGTTCGGGGGGACTCAGCCCCAGCATTTT.

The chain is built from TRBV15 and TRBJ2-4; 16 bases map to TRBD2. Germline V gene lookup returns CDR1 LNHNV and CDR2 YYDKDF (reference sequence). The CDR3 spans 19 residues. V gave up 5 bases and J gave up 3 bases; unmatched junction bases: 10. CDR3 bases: TGTGCCACCAGCCCTCGACCCGGGACTAGCGGGGGGGTCAAAAACATTCAGTACTTC. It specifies CATSPRPGTSGGVKNIQYF.

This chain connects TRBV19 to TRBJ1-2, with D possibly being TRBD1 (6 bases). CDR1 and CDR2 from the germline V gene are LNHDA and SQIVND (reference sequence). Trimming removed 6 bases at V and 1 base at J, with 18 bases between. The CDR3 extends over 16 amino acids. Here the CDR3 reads CASSPHSTGGNYGYTF. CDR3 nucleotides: TGTGCCAGTAGCCCCCATTCGACAGGTGGTAACTATGGCTACACCTTC. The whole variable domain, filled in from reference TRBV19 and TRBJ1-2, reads DGGITQSPKYLFRKEGQNVTLSCEQNLNHDAMYWYRQDPGQGLRLIYYSQIVNDFQKGDIAEGYSVSREKKESFPLTVTSAQKNPTAFYLCASSPHSTGGNYGYTFGSGTRLTVV.

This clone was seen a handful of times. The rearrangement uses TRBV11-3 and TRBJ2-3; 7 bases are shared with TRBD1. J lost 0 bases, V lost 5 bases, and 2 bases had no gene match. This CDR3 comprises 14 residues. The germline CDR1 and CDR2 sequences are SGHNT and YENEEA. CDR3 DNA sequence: TGTGCCAGCAGCGACAGGGTGAGCACAGATACGCAGTATTTT. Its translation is CASSDRVSTDTQYF.

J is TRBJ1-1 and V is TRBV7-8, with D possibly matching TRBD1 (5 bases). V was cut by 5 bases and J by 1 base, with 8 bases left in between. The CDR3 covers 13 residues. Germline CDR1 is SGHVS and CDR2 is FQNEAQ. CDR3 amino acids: CASSQTGNTEAFF. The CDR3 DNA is TGTGCCAGCAGCCAAACAGGGAACACTGAAGCTTTCTTT.

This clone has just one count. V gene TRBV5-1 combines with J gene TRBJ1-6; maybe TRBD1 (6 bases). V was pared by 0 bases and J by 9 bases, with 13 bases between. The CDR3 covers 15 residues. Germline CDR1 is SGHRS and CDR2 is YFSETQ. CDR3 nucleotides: TGCGCCAGCAGCTTGGAGGCAGGGGATGGTTCACCCCTCCACTTT. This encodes CASSLEAGDGSPLHF.

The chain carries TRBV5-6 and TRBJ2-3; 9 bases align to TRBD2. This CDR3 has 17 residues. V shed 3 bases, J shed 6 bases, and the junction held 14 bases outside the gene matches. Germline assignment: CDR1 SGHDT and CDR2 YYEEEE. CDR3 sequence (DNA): TGTGCCAGCAGCTCCCGTGGGGGCGGGGGGGCGGCGGATACGCAGTATTTT. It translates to CASSSRGGGGAADTQYF.

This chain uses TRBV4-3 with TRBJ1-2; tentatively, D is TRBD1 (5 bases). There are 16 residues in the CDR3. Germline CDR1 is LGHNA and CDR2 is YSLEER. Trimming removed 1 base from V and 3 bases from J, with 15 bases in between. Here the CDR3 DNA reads TGCGCCAGCAGCCAAGTAGTTACAGGAGAGTACTATGGCTACACCTTC. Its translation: CASSQVVTGEYYGYTF.

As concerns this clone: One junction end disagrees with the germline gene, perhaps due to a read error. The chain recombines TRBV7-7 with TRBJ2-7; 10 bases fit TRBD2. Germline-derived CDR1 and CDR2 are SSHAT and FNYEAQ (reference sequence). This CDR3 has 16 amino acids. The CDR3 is CASSEGPSGGSYEQYF. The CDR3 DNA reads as TGTGCTAGCAGCGAAGGCCCTAGCGGGGGTTCCTACGAGCAGTACTTC.

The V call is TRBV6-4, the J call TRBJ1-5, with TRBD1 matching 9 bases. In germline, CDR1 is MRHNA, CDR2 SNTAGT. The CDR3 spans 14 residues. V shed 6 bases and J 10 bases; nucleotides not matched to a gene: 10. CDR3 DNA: TGTGCCAGCAGCAAAACAGGGGGCGTTTTTCCCCAGCATTTT. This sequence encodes CASSKTGGVFPQHF.